This T cell receptor (beta chain) was obtained from a study of blood T cell repertoires in COVID-19. Measured with immunoSEQ multiplex PCR; TCRdb has only the in-frame clones, and not every one. Of about 210,000 clones listed, about nine tenths are singletons. The V end lost 5 bases, the J end lost 2 bases, and 10 bases lay between the germline ends. The CDR3 loop spans 13 amino acids. CDR1 and CDR2 from the germline V gene are MNHEY and SMNVEV (reference sequence). The source material was PBMCs or T cells enriched from blood (not recorded which). The TCR was taken from a man between 18 and 35 years old with acute COVID-19. V usage is TRBV27 and J usage is TRBJ2-7; D is possibly TRBD1 (6 bases). CDR3 residues: CASSRGQTYEQYF. For the CDR3, the DNA is TGTGCCAGCAGTCGAGGACAGACCTACGAGCAGTACTTC.